This is a list of T cell receptor beta chains from one sample in a study of T cell responses to AZD1222 COVID-19 vaccine. TCRdb's table, derived via immunoSEQ multiplex PCR, lists solely in-frame clones and lacks some. The table includes 110,000 to 150,000 clones, 90% to 95% detected once. The source was peripheral blood, collected after recovery from COVID-19. The receptors were gathered from an adult who had recovered from COVID-19. Each CDR3 is given with its conserved first and last residue. Fields, in order: D gene, clone size, V gene, J gene, CDR3 DNA, CDR3 protein. D genes are given only for firm matches. Part of the rows lack a size; the others show once, few, many or a class for expanded clones.

d_call: -
clone_size: -
v_call: TRBV28
j_call: TRBJ2-5
cdr3_nt: TGTGCCAGCAGTTTTGACAGATCCTCCCAAGAGACCCAGTACTTC
cdr3_aa: CASSFDRSSQETQYF

d_call: TRBD1
clone_size: few
v_call: TRBV29-1
j_call: TRBJ2-1
cdr3_nt: TGCAGCGTTGCTCCCGGGACAGGGGGCCATGAGCAGTTCTTC
cdr3_aa: CSVAPGTGGHEQFF

d_call: -
clone_size: -
v_call: TRBV7-9
j_call: TRBJ1-4
cdr3_nt: TGTGCCAGCAGCTTGGAGTCGAACTGGGTAGAAAAACTGTTTTTT
cdr3_aa: CASSLESNWVEKLFF

d_call: TRBD1
clone_size: once
v_call: TRBV2
j_call: TRBJ2-7
cdr3_nt: TGTGCCAGCGCTTGGACAGGGATCTACGAGCAGTACTTC
cdr3_aa: CASAWTGIYEQYF

d_call: TRBD2
clone_size: -
v_call: TRBV5-1
j_call: TRBJ2-3
cdr3_nt: TGCGCCAGCAGCGGTATAGCGGGAGGGCCGGGGTATACGCAGTATTTT
cdr3_aa: CASSGIAGGPGYTQYF

d_call: -
clone_size: -
v_call: TRBV5-1
j_call: TRBJ2-1
cdr3_nt: TGCGCCAGCAACAGGGAGCCCTACAATGAGCAGTTCTTC
cdr3_aa: CASNREPYNEQFF

d_call: -
clone_size: few
v_call: TRBV19
j_call: TRBJ2-1
cdr3_nt: TGTGCCAGTAGTATGAGCCACTTATACAATGAGCAGTTCTTC
cdr3_aa: CASSMSHLYNEQFF

d_call: TRBD1
clone_size: once
v_call: TRBV18
j_call: TRBJ1-2
cdr3_nt: TGTGCCAGCTCACCAACACTCGGGGACAGCTTTAACTATGGCTACACCTTC
cdr3_aa: CASSPTLGDSFNYGYTF

d_call: -
clone_size: -
v_call: TRBV19
j_call: TRBJ1-1
cdr3_nt: TGTGCCAGTAGTCAGACTATTAACACTGAAGCTTTCTTT
cdr3_aa: CASSQTINTEAFF

d_call: TRBD1
clone_size: -
v_call: TRBV5-4
j_call: TRBJ1-2
cdr3_nt: TGTGCCAGCAGCGGTAACAGGGGAAGTGACTATGGCTACACCTTC
cdr3_aa: CASSGNRGSDYGYTF

d_call: -
clone_size: -
v_call: TRBV29-1
j_call: TRBJ1-5
cdr3_nt: TGCAGCGTTGACAGGGGCAATCAGCCCCAGCATTTT
cdr3_aa: CSVDRGNQPQHF

d_call: -
clone_size: -
v_call: TRBV18
j_call: TRBJ2-3
cdr3_nt: TGTGCCAGCTCACCGACTGGTTCGGGCACAGATACGCAGTATTTT
cdr3_aa: CASSPTGSGTDTQYF

d_call: TRBD1
clone_size: -
v_call: TRBV28
j_call: TRBJ1-2
cdr3_nt: TGTGCCAGCCTCGGGGACAGGACCTATGGCTACACCTTC
cdr3_aa: CASLGDRTYGYTF

d_call: -
clone_size: -
v_call: TRBV9
j_call: TRBJ2-1
cdr3_nt: TGTGCCAGCAGCGTATTGGCTCTAGCGAAATACAATGAGCAGTTCTTC
cdr3_aa: CASSVLALAKYNEQFF

d_call: TRBD2
clone_size: -
v_call: TRBV5-1
j_call: TRBJ2-3
cdr3_nt: TGCGCCAGCAGCCACCAAAGCGGGGTCACAGATACGCAGTATTTT
cdr3_aa: CASSHQSGVTDTQYF

d_call: TRBD2
clone_size: -
v_call: TRBV3-1/TRBV3-2
j_call: TRBJ2-1
cdr3_nt: TGTGCCAGCAGCCAATCTAGCGGGTGGGACAATGAGCAGTTCTTC
cdr3_aa: CASSQSSGWDNEQFF

d_call: TRBD1
clone_size: -
v_call: TRBV29-1
j_call: TRBJ1-2
cdr3_nt: TGCAGCGTTATCCGGGACAGGGTCCTTGGCTACACCTTC
cdr3_aa: CSVIRDRVLGYTF

d_call: TRBD1
clone_size: -
v_call: TRBV7-3
j_call: TRBJ1-1
cdr3_nt: TGTGCCAGCAGCAGCGCACGGACAGGGCTCACTGAAGCTTTCTTT
cdr3_aa: CASSSARTGLTEAFF

d_call: -
clone_size: -
v_call: TRBV19
j_call: TRBJ2-1
cdr3_nt: TGTGCCAGTAGTATCGGTCAGGGGGGCTACAATGAGCAGTTCTTC
cdr3_aa: CASSIGQGGYNEQFF

d_call: TRBD2
clone_size: -
v_call: TRBV28
j_call: TRBJ2-6
cdr3_nt: TGTGCCAGCACCGCGGGACTAGCGGGTTTCTCTGGGGCCAACGTCCTGACTTTC
cdr3_aa: CASTAGLAGFSGANVLTF

d_call: TRBD1
clone_size: -
v_call: TRBV5-1
j_call: TRBJ1-6
cdr3_nt: TGCGCCAGCAGCTTGGGGACAGGGATCAATTCACCCCTCCACTTT
cdr3_aa: CASSLGTGINSPLHF

d_call: -
clone_size: -
v_call: TRBV5-6
j_call: TRBJ2-7
cdr3_nt: TGTGCCAGCAGCTTGGGAGGGAAAGCCTACGAGCAGTACTTC
cdr3_aa: CASSLGGKAYEQYF

d_call: -
clone_size: -
v_call: TRBV7-9
j_call: TRBJ1-2
cdr3_nt: TGTGCCAGCAGCTTATCCGACACGTCGCGAGGCTACACCTTC
cdr3_aa: CASSLSDTSRGYTF

d_call: TRBD1
clone_size: -
v_call: TRBV19
j_call: TRBJ2-7
cdr3_nt: TGTGCCAGTAGTACTCGGACAGGGGGCGCGGACGAGCAGTACTTC
cdr3_aa: CASSTRTGGADEQYF

d_call: -
clone_size: -
v_call: TRBV7-9
j_call: TRBJ2-5
cdr3_nt: TGTGCCAGCAGCCTACAGGGACCGCAAGAGACCCAGTACTTC
cdr3_aa: CASSLQGPQETQYF

d_call: TRBD1
clone_size: -
v_call: TRBV5-1
j_call: TRBJ1-6
cdr3_nt: TGCGCCAGCAGCTTGGCGGGGGACAGCAATTCACCCCTCCACTTT
cdr3_aa: CASSLAGDSNSPLHF

d_call: TRBD2
clone_size: -
v_call: TRBV27
j_call: TRBJ2-5
cdr3_nt: TGTGCCAGCAGTAAGCAGGGACTAGCGGGACAAGAGACCCAGTACTTC
cdr3_aa: CASSKQGLAGQETQYF

d_call: -
clone_size: -
v_call: TRBV18
j_call: TRBJ1-4
cdr3_nt: TGTGCCAGCTCACCGACCGAGCAGATTAATGAAAAACTGTTTTTT
cdr3_aa: CASSPTEQINEKLFF

d_call: TRBD1
clone_size: -
v_call: TRBV5-1
j_call: TRBJ1-2
cdr3_nt: TGCGCCAGCAGCCTTTTGCAGGGGGGAGACTATGGCTACACCTTC
cdr3_aa: CASSLLQGGDYGYTF

d_call: TRBD2
clone_size: -
v_call: TRBV6-5
j_call: TRBJ2-7
cdr3_nt: TGTGCCAGCAGTTACGGGGGACTAGCGGGTGAGCAGTACTTC
cdr3_aa: CASSYGGLAGEQYF

d_call: TRBD2
clone_size: -
v_call: TRBV28
j_call: TRBJ2-3
cdr3_nt: TGTGCCAGCAGCTTGAGCGTCACCTACGGGACTAGCGGGAACGTAGGCACAGATACGCAGTATTTT
cdr3_aa: CASSLSVTYGTSGNVGTDTQYF

d_call: -
clone_size: -
v_call: TRBV24-1
j_call: TRBJ2-3
cdr3_nt: TGTGCCACCAGGGCAGGGGACTACACAGATACGCAGTATTTT
cdr3_aa: CATRAGDYTDTQYF

d_call: -
clone_size: -
v_call: TRBV2
j_call: TRBJ2-7
cdr3_nt: TGTGCCAGCAGTGAAACCCGGTCCTACGAGCAGTACTTC
cdr3_aa: CASSETRSYEQYF

d_call: TRBD1
clone_size: -
v_call: TRBV28
j_call: TRBJ2-1
cdr3_nt: TGTGCCAGCAGTTTGGTATCGGGACAGGGTGAGCAGTTCTTC
cdr3_aa: CASSLVSGQGEQFF

d_call: -
clone_size: -
v_call: TRBV4-2
j_call: TRBJ1-5
cdr3_nt: TGTGCCAGCAGCCAAGACGTGACGAGGACGGTTAGCAATCAGCCCCAGCATTTT
cdr3_aa: CASSQDVTRTVSNQPQHF

d_call: -
clone_size: few
v_call: TRBV12-3/TRBV12-4
j_call: TRBJ2-7
cdr3_nt: TGTGCCAGCAGCCCATACCACCCCTACGAGCAGTACTTC
cdr3_aa: CASSPYHPYEQYF

d_call: -
clone_size: -
v_call: TRBV15
j_call: TRBJ2-6
cdr3_nt: TGTGCCACCAGCTTAGCAGGGACCGGGGCCAACGTCCTGACTTTC
cdr3_aa: CATSLAGTGANVLTF

d_call: -
clone_size: -
v_call: TRBV11-2
j_call: TRBJ1-2
cdr3_nt: TGTGCCACGGGCCAGGACCCCAGCTATGGCTACACCTTC
cdr3_aa: CATGQDPSYGYTF

d_call: -
clone_size: -
v_call: TRBV11-2
j_call: TRBJ2-7
cdr3_nt: TGTGCCAGCAGCTTAGGACAGCTGTCCTACGAGCAGTACTTC
cdr3_aa: CASSLGQLSYEQYF

d_call: -
clone_size: once
v_call: TRBV6-1
j_call: TRBJ1-6
cdr3_nt: TGTGCCAGCGGTGATACTCAGCCCCTCCACTTT
cdr3_aa: CASGDTQPLHF

d_call: -
clone_size: -
v_call: TRBV7-9
j_call: TRBJ1-1
cdr3_nt: TGTGCCAGCAGCTTGGACGGTGAAGCTTTCTTT
cdr3_aa: CASSLDGEAFF

d_call: -
clone_size: -
v_call: TRBV5-5
j_call: TRBJ2-5
cdr3_nt: TGTGCCAGCAGCGGTCACCTGCAGGGGGGAGCCCAAGAGACCCAGTACTTC
cdr3_aa: CASSGHLQGGAQETQYF